This T cell receptor (beta chain) was documented in a study of T-cell reconstitution after alpha-beta-depleted transplantation in children. This clonotype was seen repeatedly, ten times or more. Its antigen is not identified. For TCRbeta, the library was prepared with unique molecular identifiers. TCRdb itself ran the PCR reads through MiXCR, one entry per CDR3 protein. The sample has roughly 120,000 distinct CDR3 sequences; about a tenth are singletons. The CDR3 covers 18 residues. Germline V gives CDR1 MNHEY, CDR2 SMNVEV (reference sequence). Trimming at V came to 6 bases and at J to 4 bases, leaving 14 bases not matched to a gene. Notes on the study in general: T-cell counts and diversity at one year following transplant were attributed mainly to newly produced T cells. From surviving recipient T cells and thymic progenitors came the high day-60 TCRbeta diversity observed in some patients. Expanded graft clones, several hundred of them, were reportedly the source of alpha-beta T cells about two months after transplant.

This sequence joins TRBV27 and TRBJ2-2, with TRBD2 matching over 10 bases. The sequence derives from a boy between 2 and 15 years old with acute lymphoblastic leukemia, due to receive a stem cell transplant. Sequencing was performed on PBMCs, taken before TCRalphabeta/CD19-depleted stem cell transplant. DNA of the CDR3: TGTGCCAGCAGCCCCCGACTAGCGGGCCCCCCGCCCACCGGGGAGCTGTTTTTT. Amino acid sequence: CASSPRLAGPPPTGELFF.